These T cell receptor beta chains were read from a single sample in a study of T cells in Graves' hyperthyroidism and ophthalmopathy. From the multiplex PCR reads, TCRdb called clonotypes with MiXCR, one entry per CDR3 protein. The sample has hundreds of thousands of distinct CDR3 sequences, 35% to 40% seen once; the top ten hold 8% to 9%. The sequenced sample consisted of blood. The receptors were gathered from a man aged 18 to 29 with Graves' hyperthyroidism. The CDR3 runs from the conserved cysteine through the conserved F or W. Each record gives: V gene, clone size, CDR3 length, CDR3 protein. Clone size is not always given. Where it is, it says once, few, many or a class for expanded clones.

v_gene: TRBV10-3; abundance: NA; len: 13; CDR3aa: CAIRKMTDSGYTF
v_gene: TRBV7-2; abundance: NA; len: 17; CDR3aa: CASSPLLRDLFTYEQYF
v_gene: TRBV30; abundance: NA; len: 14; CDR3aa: CAWSARPGNQPQHF
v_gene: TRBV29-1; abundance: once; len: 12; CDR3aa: CSVSGLASEQFF
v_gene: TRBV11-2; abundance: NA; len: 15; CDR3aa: CASSSTMVNSYEQYF
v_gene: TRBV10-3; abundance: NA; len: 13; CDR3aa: CAIKGRGLETQYF
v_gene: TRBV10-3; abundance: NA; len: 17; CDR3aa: CAISETGTFSGANVLTF
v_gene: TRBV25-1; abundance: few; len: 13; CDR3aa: CATTGKVTGELFF
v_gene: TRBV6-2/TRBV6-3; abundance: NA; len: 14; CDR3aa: CASSYLAPPGEQYF
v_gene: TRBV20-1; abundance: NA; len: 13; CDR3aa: CSARSGTGYEQYF
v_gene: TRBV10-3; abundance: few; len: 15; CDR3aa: CASKQGSRFNYGYTF
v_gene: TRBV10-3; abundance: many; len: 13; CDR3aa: CAISESGSDEQYF